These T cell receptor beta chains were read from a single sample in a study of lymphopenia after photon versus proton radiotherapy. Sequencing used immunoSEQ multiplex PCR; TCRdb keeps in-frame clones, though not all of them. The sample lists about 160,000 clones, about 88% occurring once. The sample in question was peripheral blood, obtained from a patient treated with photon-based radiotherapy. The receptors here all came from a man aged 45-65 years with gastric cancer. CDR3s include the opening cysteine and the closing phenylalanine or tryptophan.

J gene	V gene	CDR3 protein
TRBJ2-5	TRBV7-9	CASSPSAVQETQYF
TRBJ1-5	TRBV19	CASTRGRQGLNQPQHF
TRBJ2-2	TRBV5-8	CASSLVRVEPNTGELFF
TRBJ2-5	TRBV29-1	CSVVDRISQETQYF
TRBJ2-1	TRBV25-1	CASSAYNEQFF
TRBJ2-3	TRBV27	CASSLSGRGNPTDTQYF
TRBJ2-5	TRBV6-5	CASSYFGETQYF
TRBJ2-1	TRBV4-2	CASSQGTSGIDEQFF
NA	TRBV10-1	CASSRGGTYEQYF
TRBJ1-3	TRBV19	CASTPGPGNTIYF
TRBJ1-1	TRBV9	CASSVAPTGTTEAFF
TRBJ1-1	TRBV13	CASSSGQVKGTEAFF
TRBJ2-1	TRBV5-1	CASSLGASVNEQFF
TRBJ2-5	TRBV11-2	CASSSLTSGTIETQYF
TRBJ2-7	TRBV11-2	CASSPIPGISYEQYF
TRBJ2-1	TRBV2	CASSDPTENSYNEQFF
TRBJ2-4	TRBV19	CASSHGGPSEAKNIQYF
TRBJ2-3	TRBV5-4	CASSSEGKDTQYF
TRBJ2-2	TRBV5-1	CASSLGLAGNTGELFF
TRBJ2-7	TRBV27	CASSPEKAGNYHEQYF
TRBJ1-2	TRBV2	CASRRWGSGYTF
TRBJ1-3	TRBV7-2	CASSWDGGGRTIYF
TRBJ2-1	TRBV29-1	CSVGKTLYNEQFF
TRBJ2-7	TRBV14	CASSLRTGRFYEQYF
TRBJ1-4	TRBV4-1	CASSLPSAGTNEKLFF
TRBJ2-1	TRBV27	CASSFGTSGINEQFF
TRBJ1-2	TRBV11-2	CASSLGTGYYTF
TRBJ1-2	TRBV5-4	CASSLARFGRPANYGYTF
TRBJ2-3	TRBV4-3	CASSQRPGLGGTDTQYF
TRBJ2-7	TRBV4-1	CASSQDRGGDEQYF
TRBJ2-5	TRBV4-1	CASSLTSVREETQYF
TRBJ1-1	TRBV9	CASSSRQDMNTEAFF
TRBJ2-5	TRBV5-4	CASSPGTAQETQYF
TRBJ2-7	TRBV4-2	CASSHEGGSSYEQYF
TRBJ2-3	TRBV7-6	CASSLRGPTSTDTQYF
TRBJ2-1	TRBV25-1	CASSLGGRNEQFF
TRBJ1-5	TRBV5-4	CASSLGGSGNQPQHF
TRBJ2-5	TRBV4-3	CASSQEARFQETQYF
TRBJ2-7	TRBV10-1	CASLTGGPSGEQYF
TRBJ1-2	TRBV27	CASSSQGADYGYTF
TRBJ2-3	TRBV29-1	CSVEVGGGTDTQYF
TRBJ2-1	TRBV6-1	CASSEGGSGNEQFF
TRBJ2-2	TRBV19	CASSRLAGSVTGELFF
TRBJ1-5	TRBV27	CASSLSAGIKNQPQHF
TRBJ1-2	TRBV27	CASSTSIANYGYTF
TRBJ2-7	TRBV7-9	CASSFGNPYEQYF
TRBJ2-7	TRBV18	CASSPPATGGSYEQYF
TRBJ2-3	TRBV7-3	CASSSVGGSTDTQYF